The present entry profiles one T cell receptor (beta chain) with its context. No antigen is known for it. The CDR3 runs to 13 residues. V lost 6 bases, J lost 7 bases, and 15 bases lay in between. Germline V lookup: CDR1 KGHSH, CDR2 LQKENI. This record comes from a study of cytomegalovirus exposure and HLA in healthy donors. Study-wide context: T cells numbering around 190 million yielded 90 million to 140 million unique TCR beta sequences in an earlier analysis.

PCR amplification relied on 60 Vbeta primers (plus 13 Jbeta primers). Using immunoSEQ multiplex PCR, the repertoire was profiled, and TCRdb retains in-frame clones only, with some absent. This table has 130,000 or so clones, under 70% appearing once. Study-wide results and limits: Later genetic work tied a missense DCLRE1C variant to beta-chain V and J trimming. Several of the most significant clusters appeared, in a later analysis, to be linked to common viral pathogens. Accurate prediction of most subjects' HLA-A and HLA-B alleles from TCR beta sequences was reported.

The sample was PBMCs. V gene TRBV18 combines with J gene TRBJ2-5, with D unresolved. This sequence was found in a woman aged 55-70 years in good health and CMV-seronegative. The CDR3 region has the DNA TGTGCCAGCTCCCCTGAGGCAGTGCGGACCCAGTACTTC. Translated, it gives CASSPEAVRTQYF.